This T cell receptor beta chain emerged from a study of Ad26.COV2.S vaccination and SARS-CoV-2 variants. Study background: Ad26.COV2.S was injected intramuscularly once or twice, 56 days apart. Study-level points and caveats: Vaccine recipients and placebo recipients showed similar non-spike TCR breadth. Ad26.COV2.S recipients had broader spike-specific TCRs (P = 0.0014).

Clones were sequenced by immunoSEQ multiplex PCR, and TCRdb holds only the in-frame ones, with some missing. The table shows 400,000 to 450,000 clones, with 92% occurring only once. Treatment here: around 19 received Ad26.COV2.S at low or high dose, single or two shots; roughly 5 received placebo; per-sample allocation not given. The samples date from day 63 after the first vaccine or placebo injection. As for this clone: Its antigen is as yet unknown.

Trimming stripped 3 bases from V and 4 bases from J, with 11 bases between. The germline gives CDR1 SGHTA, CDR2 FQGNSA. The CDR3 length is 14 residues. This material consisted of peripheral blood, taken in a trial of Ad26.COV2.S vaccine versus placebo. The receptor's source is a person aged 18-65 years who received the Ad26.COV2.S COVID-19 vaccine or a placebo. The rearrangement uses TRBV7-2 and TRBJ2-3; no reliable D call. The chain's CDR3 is CASSFNLRSDTQYF. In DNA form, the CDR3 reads TGTGCCAGCAGCTTTAACCTACGGTCAGATACGCAGTATTTT.